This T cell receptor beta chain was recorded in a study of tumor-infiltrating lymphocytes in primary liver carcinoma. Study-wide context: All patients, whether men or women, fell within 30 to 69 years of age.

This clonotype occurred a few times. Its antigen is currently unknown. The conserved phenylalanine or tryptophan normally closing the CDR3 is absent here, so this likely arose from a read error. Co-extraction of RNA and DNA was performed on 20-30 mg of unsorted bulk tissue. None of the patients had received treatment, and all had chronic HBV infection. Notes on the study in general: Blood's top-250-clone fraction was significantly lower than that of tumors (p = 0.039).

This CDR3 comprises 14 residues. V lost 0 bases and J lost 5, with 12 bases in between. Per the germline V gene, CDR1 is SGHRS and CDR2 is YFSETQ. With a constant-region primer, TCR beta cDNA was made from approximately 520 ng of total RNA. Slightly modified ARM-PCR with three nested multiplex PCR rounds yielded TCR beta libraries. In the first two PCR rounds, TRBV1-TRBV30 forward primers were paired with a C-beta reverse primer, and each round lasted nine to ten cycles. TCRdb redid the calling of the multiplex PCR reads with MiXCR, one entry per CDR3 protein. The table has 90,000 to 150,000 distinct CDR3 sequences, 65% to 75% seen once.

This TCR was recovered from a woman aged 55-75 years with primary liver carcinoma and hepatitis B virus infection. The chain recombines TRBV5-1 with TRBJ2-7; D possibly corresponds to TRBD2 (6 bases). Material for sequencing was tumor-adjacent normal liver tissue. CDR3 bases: TGCGCCAGCAGCTTGGTGGCGGGACGGGACGAGCAGTACCTC. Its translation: CASSLVAGRDEQYL.